This T cell receptor beta chain is drawn from a study of T cells in Graves' hyperthyroidism and ophthalmopathy. This clonotype has at least ten counts. The antigen is unknown. This CDR3 comprises 16 residues. CDR1 is MGHDK, CDR2 SYGVNS, per germline. Unmatched junction bases numbered 6, after V lost 3 bases and J lost 2 bases. For Graves' hyperthyroidism to be stable, ophthalmopathy could not progress within 18 months. The study enrolled patients aged 18 to 65 with newly diagnosed hyperthyroidism of under 2 months' duration. Clinical symptoms, serum thyroxine, TRAb, thyroid ultrasound and orbital computed tomography established diagnosis. RNA transcripts were the template for amplifying TCR beta CDR3 regions. RT-PCR in the first round (using the HTBI primer set) targeted the TCR CDR3. TCRdb passed the multiplex PCR reads through MiXCR, listing each CDR3 protein once. The sample has hundreds of thousands of distinct CDR3 sequences; 46% are singletons.

Study-level results: The model made its ophthalmopathy prediction, and onset followed a median approximately six months later.

The chain is built from TRBV25-1 and TRBJ2-5, with 10 bases aligning to TRBD2. The specimen sequenced was peripheral blood or thyroid tissue (not recorded which). This clonotype originated in a woman aged 18-29 years with Graves' hyperthyroidism. CDR3 sequence (DNA): TGTGCCAGCAGTGACCCCAAACTAGCGGGACAAGAGACCCAGTACTTC. As protein: CASSDPKLAGQETQYF.